This entry is about one T cell receptor beta chain. Its antigen is undetermined. The CDR3 runs to 13 residues. With 4 bases clipped from V and 4 bases from J, the junction kept 3 bases outside the gene matches. Germline lookup yields CDR1 SGHTA and CDR2 FQGNSA. The data were produced by immunoSEQ multiplex PCR, yet TCRdb's version contains in-frame clones alone and is incomplete. Among 55,000 to 85,000 clones listed, 80% to 85% were seen once. This entry comes from a study of T cell responses to AZD1222 COVID-19 vaccine. General observations from the study: A reported finding is that nearly half of spike-specific TCRs target unmutated variant regions. Seropositive status at baseline applied to only a handful of AZD1222 recipients.

The receptor was isolated from an adult in good health. The sequencing used peripheral blood, collected on day 0 of AZD1222 vaccination. The J gene is TRBJ1-1, the V gene TRBV7-2, with TRBD1 matching over 7 bases. The DNA for the CDR3 is TGTGCCAGCAGCTCTAGGGGGCTCACTGAAGCTTTCTTT. Translating it yields CASSSRGLTEAFF.